Presented here are 11 T cell receptor beta chains from one specimen sequenced in a study of blood T cell repertoires in COVID-19. Clones were read by immunoSEQ multiplex PCR, and TCRdb kept only the in-frame ones, dropping some. The data hold roughly 300,000 clones, with approximately 89% observed a single time. Sequencing input: peripheral blood. Receptors were obtained from a woman aged 50 to 60 who had recovered from COVID-19.

This sequence joins TRBV3-1 (or the pseudogene TRBV3-2) and TRBJ2-7; 10 bases map to TRBD1. The V gene end was trimmed by 7 bases and the J gene end by 4 bases; junction bases not matched to a gene: 4. The CDR3 has 13 amino acids. Germline lookup yields CDR1 LGHDT and CDR2 YNNKEL (reference sequence). The CDR3 nucleotides are TGTGCCAGCACCCGGGACAGGGGTTACGAGCAGTACTTC. Its protein product is CASTRDRGYEQYF.

This chain uses TRBV11-2 with TRBJ2-1; D possibly corresponds to TRBD2 (5 bases). The CDR3 is made up of 15 amino acids. Trimming took 6 bases from V and 3 from J, leaving 15 bases between them. Germline V gene lookup returns CDR1 SGHAT and CDR2 FQNNGV. For the CDR3, the DNA is TGTGCCAGCAGAACACTCCGGGGTGGCTACAATGAGCAGTTCTTC. This codes for CASRTLRGGYNEQFF.

The chain is built from TRBV11-3 and TRBJ2-3, with 14 bases that match TRBD2. Trimming cost V 0 bases and J 9 bases; bases outside gene matches: 5. This CDR3 comprises 16 residues. Germline V gene data show CDR1 as SGHNT and CDR2 as YENEEA. Here the CDR3 DNA reads TGTGCCAGCAGCTTAGACGGGACTAGCGGGGGTTCGACGCAGTATTTT. It is translated as CASSLDGTSGGSTQYF.

J is TRBJ2-3 and V is TRBV9, with D uncertain. V lost 0 bases to trimming and J lost 6 bases, with 8 bases between them. The V gene's germline CDR1 is SGDLS and CDR2 YYNGEE. The CDR3 has 13 amino acids. The CDR3 spells CASSVVLLDTQYF. The DNA for the CDR3 is TGTGCCAGCAGCGTAGTGTTACTCGATACGCAGTATTTT.

The rearrangement uses TRBV18 and TRBJ2-3; D is undetermined. CDR3 length: 15 amino acids. Trimming pared 0 bases from V and 1 base from J, leaving 8 bases between. Germline V gene sequence: CDR1 KGHSH, CDR2 LQKENI. DNA of the CDR3: TGTGCCAGCTCACCACCGGTTTCGGGCACAGATACGCAGTATTTT. It translates to CASSPPVSGTDTQYF.

The rearrangement uses TRBV12-5 and TRBJ2-2; 11 positions agree with TRBD2. Germline loops: CDR1 LGHNT, CDR2 FRNRAP. V dropped 0 bases and J dropped 6; count of bases not matched to a gene: 3. The CDR3 is 16 amino acids. CDR3 coding DNA: TGTGCTAGTGGTTTGGTGACTAGCGGGATCCCCGGGGAGCTGTTTTTT. Protein product: CASGLVTSGIPGELFF.

The V call is TRBV28, the J call TRBJ2-2; 9 bases are shared with TRBD2. This CDR3 region has 16 residues. Germline-derived CDR1 and CDR2 are MDHEN and SYDVKM. V shed 6 bases, J shed 3 bases, and the junction held 8 bases outside the gene matches. The CDR3 coding sequence is TGTGCCAGCAGAAGCGGGGGGAGTCCTGACACCGGGGAGCTGTTTTTT. Protein product: CASRSGGSPDTGELFF.

The rearrangement joins TRBV18 to TRBJ1-2; D gene uncertain. The CDR3 has 13 residues. Trimming cost V 4 bases and J 3 bases, with 9 bases left between them. From germline, CDR1 is KGHSH and CDR2 LQKENI. The CDR3 nucleotides read TGTGCCAGCTCACATGTTTCCTACTATGGCTACACCTTC. Its translation: CASSHVSYYGYTF.

The chain combines TRBV28 with TRBJ2-1; D is undetermined. The ends were cut back, 5 bases at V and 4 bases at J, with 9 bases in the middle. Germline V gives CDR1 MDHEN, CDR2 SYDVKM. The CDR3 consists of 13 residues. CDR3 amino acids: CASSSNYYNEQFF. CDR3 nucleotide sequence: TGTGCCAGCAGTAGCAATTATTACAATGAGCAGTTCTTC.

For this clone: Other DNA sequences of this sample code for an identical CDR3. The genes are TRBV28 and TRBJ1-2; no definite D call. The ends were cut back, 3 bases at V and 7 bases at J, with 9 bases in the middle. The CDR3 consists of 12 residues. Per the germline V gene, CDR1 is MDHEN and CDR2 is SYDVKM. The CDR3: CASSLVGVGYTF. In DNA form, the CDR3 reads TGTGCCAGCAGTTTGGTCGGGGTTGGCTACACCTTC.

In this sample, this clone turned up once. This chain connects TRBV5-6 to TRBJ1-1; tentatively, D is TRBD1 (5 bases). The length of the CDR3 is 12 residues. V shed 0 bases and J shed 10 bases, with 10 bases lying between them. Germline-derived CDR1 and CDR2 are SGHDT and YYEEEE. The CDR3 nucleotides are TGTGCCAGCAGCTTGGCAGGGTTTGGAGCTTTCTTT. Amino acid sequence: CASSLAGFGAFF.